Listed here are 31 T cell receptor beta chains from one sample, sequenced in a study of blood T cell repertoires in COVID-19. Clones were read by immunoSEQ multiplex PCR, and TCRdb kept only the in-frame ones, dropping some. The sample has roughly 160,000 clones, under 90% seen once. The sample taken for sequencing was peripheral blood. The receptors stem from a woman aged 80 or older with acute or convalescent COVID-19.

The chain couples TRBV28 to TRBJ2-6; possibly TRBD2 for D (5 bases). Trimming took 11 bases from V and 0 from J, leaving 14 bases between them. The CDR3 contains 15 residues. Germline CDR1 MDHEN, CDR2 SYDVKM. CDR3 sequence (DNA): TGTGCCGTCCCGGGGTGGGGCTCTGGGGCCAACGTCCTGACTTTC. Translated: CAVPGWGSGANVLTF.

The rearrangement links TRBV28 to TRBJ2-3; 11 bases line up with TRBD1. Germline-derived CDR1 and CDR2 are MDHEN and SYDVKM. The CDR3 runs 15 residues. V lost 5 bases, J lost 4 bases, and 5 bases stayed unmatched. CDR3: CASSPPGQGADTQYF. The CDR3 nucleotides read TGTGCCAGCAGTCCCCCGGGACAGGGGGCAGATACGCAGTATTTT. The entire variable domain, with the rest obtained from reference TRBV28 and TRBJ2-3, is as follows: DVKVTQSSRYLVKRTGEKVFLECVQDMDHENMFWYRQDPGLGLRLIYFSYDVKMKEKGDIPEGYSVSREKKERFSLILESASTNQTSMYLCASSPPGQGADTQYFGPGTRLTVL.

This clone has only one observation. The DNA of the CDR3 is TGTGCCAGCAGCGTAGAACAGGATCCCATGAACACTGAAGCTTTCTTT. Residues: CASSVEQDPMNTEAFF. This chain connects TRBV9 to TRBJ1-1; D may be TRBD1 (5 bases). Germline V gene data show CDR1 as SGDLS and CDR2 as YYNGEE. The CDR3 is 16 residues long. Trimming removed 0 bases from V and 0 bases from J, with 12 bases in between.

The V gene is TRBV9, the J gene TRBJ2-3, with 7 bases lining up with TRBD2. CDR1 is SGDLS, CDR2 YYNGEE, per germline. After removal of 0 bases from V and 5 bases from J, the junction contained 12 bases not matched to a gene. The CDR3 is 17 residues long. The CDR3 nucleotides are TGTGCCAGCAGCGTAGACGGCGGGAGTCTCTCCGGAGATACGCAGTATTTT. Translating gives CASSVDGGSLSGDTQYF.

The V call is TRBV10-2, the J call TRBJ2-3; TRBD2 matches 8 bases. After removal of 6 bases from V and 0 bases from J, the junction contained 5 bases not matched to a gene. The CDR3 consists of 15 residues. From germline, CDR1 is WSHSY and CDR2 SAAADI. CDR3 sequence reads: CASRIAGLSTDTQYF. The CDR3 DNA is TGCGCCAGCAGGATAGCGGGACTTAGCACAGATACGCAGTATTTT.

V gene TRBV30 combines with J gene TRBJ1-3; 7 bases align to TRBD1. Germline CDR1 reads GTSNPN; CDR2 reads SVGIG (reference sequence). This CDR3 is 15 amino acids long. V gave up 3 bases and J gave up 4 bases; unmatched junction bases: 9. CDR3 sequence: CAWSLKTGSGNTIYF. For the CDR3, the DNA is TGTGCCTGGAGCCTTAAGACAGGGTCCGGAAACACCATATATTTT.

The chain joins TRBV7-2 to TRBJ1-3; unclear D gene. V lost 1 base, J lost 0 bases, and 7 bases lay in between. CDR1 SGHTA and CDR2 FQGNSA come from the germline V gene. The CDR3 sequence is 15 residues long. CDR3 sequence reads: CASSLDISSGNTIYF. The CDR3 DNA follows: TGTGCCAGCAGCTTAGACATCTCCTCTGGAAACACCATATATTTT.

The genes are TRBV7-9 and TRBJ2-3, with a possible D match to TRBD2 (6 bases). V shed 5 bases and J shed 0 bases, with 12 bases lying between them. Germline V gene data show CDR1 as SEHNR and CDR2 as FQNEAQ (reference sequence). The length of the CDR3 is 15 residues. In DNA, the CDR3 is TGTGCCAGCAGCCCCAGCGGGTCTAGCACAGATACGCAGTATTTT. It codes for CASSPSGSSTDTQYF.

This chain joins TRBV5-3 and TRBJ2-1, with 12 bases matching TRBD2. TRBV5-3 is known as an ORF, though its function is uncertain. After removal of 3 bases from V and 4 bases from J, the junction contained 5 bases not matched to a gene. The CDR3 totals 16 residues. The CDR3 protein is CARSSPGLAGYNEQFF. The CDR3 DNA is TGTGCCAGAAGCTCCCCGGGACTAGCGGGTTACAATGAGCAGTTCTTC.

This clone was detected ten times or more. This chain uses TRBV3-1 (or the pseudogene TRBV3-2) with TRBJ1-2; 7 bases agree with TRBD1. Losses at the gene ends were 5 bases for V and 7 bases for J; bases not matched to a gene: 10. Looked up from germline, CDR1 is LGHDT and CDR2 is YNNKEL (reference sequence). This CDR3 contains 14 residues. This chain's CDR3 is CASSVTGALGGYTF. The CDR3 DNA reads as TGTGCCAGCAGCGTAACAGGGGCGTTGGGTGGCTACACCTTC.

V usage is TRBV7-8 and J usage is TRBJ1-1; D is perhaps TRBD1 (6 bases). The CDR3 is 16 residues long. V lost 1 base and J lost 3, with 15 bases in between. The germline CDR1 and CDR2 sequences are SGHVS and FQNEAQ. The CDR3 region has the DNA TGTGCCAGCAGCTTAGTTTGGGGGGGCCGGGACACTGAAGCTTTCTTT. Residues: CASSLVWGGRDTEAFF.

The rearrangement links TRBV5-1 to TRBJ2-1; TRBD2 agrees at 10 bases. This CDR3 spans 15 amino acids. Germline V lookup: CDR1 SGHRS, CDR2 YFSETQ. J was trimmed by 4 bases and V by 0 bases; bases with no gene match: 1. CDR3 sequence: CASSLGAGGYNEQFF. In DNA form, the CDR3 reads TGCGCCAGCAGCTTGGGAGCGGGAGGGTACAATGAGCAGTTCTTC.

This clone was counted at least ten times. The chain employs TRBV2 and TRBJ1-5; D is possibly TRBD1 (6 bases). Germline values: CDR1 SNHLY, CDR2 FYNNEI. The V end lost 5 bases, the J end lost 2 bases, and 7 bases lay between the germline ends. There are 13 residues in the CDR3. The CDR3 spells CASSWTGNQPQHF. The CDR3 nucleotides read TGTGCCAGCAGTTGGACAGGCAATCAGCCCCAGCATTTT.

Worth noting for this clone: One end of the junction does not line up with germline, which may come from a read error. This chain links TRBV19 with TRBJ2-4, with a weak D call TRBD1 (6 bases). Germline V CDR1 and CDR2: LNHDA, SQIVND (reference sequence). This CDR3 spans 11 amino acids. The CDR3 region has the DNA TGTGCCAGTAGTACCCGGACAGTCCCCTTCTTC. This translates into CASSTRTVPFF. Variable domain in full (rest from reference TRBV19 and TRBJ2-4): DGGITQSPKYLFRKEGQNVTLSCEQNLNHDAMYWYRQDPGQGLRLIYYSQIVNDFQKGDIAEGYSVSREKKESFPLTVTSAQKNPTAFYLCASSTRTVPFFGAGTRLSVL.

By share, this clone counts as medium-sized. The chain is built from TRBV27 and TRBJ2-2, with unresolved D. Germline V gives CDR1 MNHEY, CDR2 SMNVEV (reference sequence). The germline V and J ends were trimmed by 2 bases and 7 bases, with 5 bases remaining between them. This CDR3 contains 12 residues. Here the CDR3 reads CASSLAVGELFF. The CDR3 DNA follows: TGTGCCAGCAGTTTAGCGGTCGGGGAGCTGTTTTTT.

This clone appeared once. The chain is built from TRBV18 and TRBJ1-2, with 7 nucleotides matching TRBD1. CDR1 and CDR2 (germline): KGHSH, LQKENI. The V gene end was trimmed by 3 bases and the J gene end by 3 bases; junction bases not matched to a gene: 7. The CDR3 sequence is 15 residues long. The DNA of the CDR3 is TGTGCCAGCTCACCGTGGGACAGAACGGACTATGGCTACACCTTC. Protein product: CASSPWDRTDYGYTF.

The genes are TRBV19 and TRBJ2-2; 8 bases agree with TRBD1. The germline V gene has CDR1 LNHDA and CDR2 SQIVND (reference sequence). V dropped 4 bases and J dropped 1; count of bases not matched to a gene: 11. This CDR3 has 18 amino acids. CDR3 in DNA: TGTGCCAGTAGTACTCGACTTACCGGGACAGGGAACACCGGGGAGCTGTTTTTT. Protein product: CASSTRLTGTGNTGELFF.

The chain uses TRBV6-4 and TRBJ2-2; 9 bases map to TRBD1. Trimming removed 2 bases from V and 4 bases from J; junction bases left unmatched: 5. Germline values: CDR1 MRHNA, CDR2 SNTAGT. The CDR3 is 16 residues long. CDR3 region: CASSDTGTGTTGELFF. CDR3 coding DNA: TGTGCCAGCAGTGACACCGGGACAGGGACCACCGGGGAGCTGTTTTTT.

This chain uses TRBV19 with TRBJ1-2, with D possibly matching TRBD1 (6 bases). Germline CDR1 reads LNHDA; CDR2 reads SQIVND (reference sequence). Trimming pared 7 bases from V and 1 base from J, leaving 16 bases between. CDR3 length: 15 residues. CDR3 sequence (DNA): TGTGCCAGTAATCTTCAGGGGACAATTAACTATGGCTACACCTTC. This encodes CASNLQGTINYGYTF.

The rearrangement links TRBV6-5 to TRBJ2-1; D is undetermined. The CDR3 totals 13 residues. The germline V gene has CDR1 MNHEY and CDR2 SVGAGI. The V end was cut by 4 bases, the J end by 2 bases, with 6 bases between. CDR3 nucleotide sequence: TGTGCCAGCAGTTTCGACACCTACAATGAGCAGTTCTTC. This codes for CASSFDTYNEQFF.

The table lists this clone with a count of one. The CDR3 DNA follows: TGTGCCTGGAGTAGAATCAGGGGGGCCCCGGTAGATACGCAGTATTTT. Residues: CAWSRIRGAPVDTQYF. The V and J genes are TRBV30 and TRBJ2-3, with D maybe TRBD1 (7 bases). With 2 bases removed from V and 5 bases from J, the gap between germline ends came to 20 bases. The CDR3 covers 16 residues. Germline CDR1 is GTSNPN and CDR2 is SVGIG (reference sequence).

The J gene is TRBJ1-1, the V gene TRBV24-1, with D tentatively TRBD1 (6 bases). V was cut by 3 bases and J by 7 bases, with 8 bases left in between. CDR1 is KGHDR, CDR2 SFDVKD, per germline. The CDR3 is 12 residues long. The CDR3 sequence: CATSDATGEAFF. CDR3 nucleotide sequence: TGTGCCACCAGTGATGCGACAGGTGAAGCTTTCTTT.

The chain has TRBV4-3 and TRBJ2-6, with 7 positions matching TRBD2. From germline, CDR1 is LGHNA and CDR2 YSLEER. After removal of 0 bases from V and 0 bases from J, the junction contained 8 bases not matched to a gene. The CDR3 has 19 residues. The CDR3 bases are TGCGCCAGCAGCCAAGAGGGGGAGGGGTACAGCTCTGGGGCCAACGTCCTGACTTTC. Its translation: CASSQEGEGYSSGANVLTF.

The genes are TRBV5-8 and TRBJ2-7; possibly TRBD1 for D (5 bases). Germline CDR1 is SGHTS and CDR2 is YDEGEE. CDR3 length: 14 amino acids. V was shortened by 4 bases and J by 5 bases, with 16 bases between the two germline ends. In DNA, the CDR3 is TGTGCCAGCAGCCCACGGACATATTCCGACGAGCAGTACTTC. It translates to CASSPRTYSDEQYF.

The chain joins TRBV7-8 to TRBJ1-4; D is possibly TRBD1 (5 bases). The CDR3 length is 14 residues. The germline CDR1 and CDR2 sequences are SGHVS and FQNEAQ. V lost 4 bases to trimming and J lost 5 bases, with 11 bases between them. CDR3 sequence reads: CASSSTALNEKLFF. For the CDR3, the DNA is TGTGCCAGCAGCTCGACAGCACTAAATGAAAAACTGTTTTTT.

CDR3: CASSLEGPYTEAFF. The CDR3 nucleotides are TGTGCCAGCAGCTTAGAGGGGCCGTACACTGAAGCTTTCTTT. The genes are TRBV11-2 and TRBJ1-1; tentative D call: TRBD1 (5 bases). This CDR3 is built from 14 residues. The V end was cut by 0 bases, the J end by 3 bases, with 8 bases between. CDR1 is SGHAT and CDR2 is FQNNGV in the germline V gene.

This clone is a singleton in its sample. In nucleotides, the CDR3 is TGTGCCAGTAGTATTTTTCGGGCGGGAGAGTCCCCGTCCGAGCAGTACTTC. This encodes CASSIFRAGESPSEQYF. This chain connects TRBV19 to TRBJ2-7; 7 bases match TRBD2. The CDR3 is 17 residues long. Germline loops: CDR1 LNHDA, CDR2 SQIVND (reference sequence). The V segment lost 3 bases and the J segment 6 bases; nucleotides outside the gene matches: 17. The whole variable domain, remainder taken from reference TRBV19 and TRBJ2-7, is DGGITQSPKYLFRKEGQNVTLSCEQNLNHDAMYWYRQDPGQGLRLIYYSQIVNDFQKGDIAEGYSVSREKKESFPLTVTSAQKNPTAFYLCASSIFRAGESPSEQYFGPGTRLTVT.

The chain links TRBV6-1 to TRBJ2-1, with TRBD2 matching over 8 bases. With V trimmed by 0 bases and J by 4 bases, 5 bases remained unmatched. The CDR3 length is 16 residues. From germline, CDR1 is MNHNS and CDR2 SASEGT. CDR3 DNA: TGTGCCAGCAGTGAAGCTGGGCGGGGGGTATACAATGAGCAGTTCTTC. This encodes CASSEAGRGVYNEQFF.

This clone has a single count. CDR3 amino acids: CAISPSQTGGLGNQPQHF. The CDR3 DNA is TGTGCCATCAGTCCATCTCAGACAGGGGGCCTCGGAAATCAGCCCCAGCATTTT. The chain recombines TRBV10-3 with TRBJ1-5; TRBD1 agrees at 10 bases. The V segment lost 5 bases and the J segment 4 bases; nucleotides outside the gene matches: 14. The CDR3 is made up of 18 amino acids. CDR1 and CDR2 (germline): ENHRY, SYGVKD.

The chain uses TRBV5-1 and TRBJ2-5; 9 bases agree with TRBD2. CDR1 is SGHRS and CDR2 is YFSETQ in the germline V gene. V dropped 4 bases and J dropped 2; count of bases not matched to a gene: 6. The CDR3 is 15 residues long. This CDR3 is CASSGSGRRQETQYF. Here the CDR3 DNA reads TGCGCCAGCAGCGGTAGCGGGAGAAGGCAAGAGACCCAGTACTTC.

This chain links TRBV6-2 or TRBV6-3 with TRBJ2-6; D gene ambiguous. Trimming took off 4 bases at V and 0 bases at J, with 10 bases between the two ends. Per the germline V gene, CDR1 is MNHEY and CDR2 is SVGEGT. The CDR3 is made up of 16 amino acids. The CDR3 protein is CASSSRVSSGANVLTF. The CDR3 nucleotides read TGTGCCAGCAGTTCCCGGGTAAGCTCTGGGGCCAACGTCCTGACTTTC.